The T cell receptor (beta chain) under discussion was sequenced for a study of blood T cells in healthy people across ages (dated by TCRdb to about 2015). Some background on the complete study: In model experiments, roughly one uniquely barcoded TCR beta cDNA molecule per two T cells was captured by template switching. Age-related changes in TCR beta repertoire diversity were measured in the study by deep sequencing normalized with unique cDNA molecular identifiers. Four age groups were formed from the donors: young (average about 15 years), middle-aged (approximately 39), aged (more than 55) and long-lived (approximately 80). Donors of different ages were randomly distributed across sequencing lanes to avoid experimental bias. Using the same blood draw, the study looked at two additional independent replicas of 1 million unique cDNA reads for two donors, one aged 18 to 30 and the other aged 80 or older. The full study reports these points: Observed TCR beta diversity correlated strongly with the percentage of naive T cells measured by flow cytometry. Compared with the aged group, more naive CD4+ T cells, fewer expanded clones and increased TCR diversity were shown by the long-lived group, suggesting age selection. Observed TCR beta diversity per million T cells fell roughly linearly with age, and a significant reduction was already apparent by age approximately 41. Because profiling used bulk unsorted PBMCs, naive and antigen-experienced compartments could not be compared conclusively. Because the CMV infection status of the donors was unknown, age-related changes in expanded clonotypes may potentially have been confounded. Total diversity estimates from one million sequenced T cells were considered lower bounds and underestimates.

The germline V gene (reference sequence) provides CDR1 SEHNR and CDR2 FQNEAQ. There are 13 amino acids in the CDR3, from cysteine to phenylalanine inclusive. CDR3 DNA only is kept here, 39 bases in frame from base 1. The junction shows trimming of 0 bases on V and 8 bases on J, plus 10 bases between the germline ends. Receptors were amplified or captured by 5' RACE. Sequencing took place on an Illumina HiSeq 2500. A second PCR of roughly 7 to 11 cycles was performed with a sample-barcoded 5' primer and a J-beta primer mix. Each TCR beta cDNA molecule received a unique molecular identifier from a template-switch 5' adaptor carrying 12 random nucleotides. At least 2.5 million CDR3-containing paired-end reads were obtained from each sample. All of the RNA was converted into first-strand cDNA using the Mint cDNA synthesis kit, with a TRBC-specific oligonucleotide serving as the primer. After uracil-DNA glycosylase treatment, a first 18-cycle PCR used universal primers M1SS and BC2_uni_R on all cDNA. The study's own analysis went as follows. For normalization, 1 million high-quality reads were randomly selected from each sample, with every read carrying a distinct molecular identifier. Reads with shared molecular identifiers were discarded instead of being binned into consensus sequences. MiTCR, with a Q25 quality threshold and the strictest error-elimination algorithm, was used for CDR3 identification, clonotype clustering and error correction. A nonparametric unseen species model using Euler transformation provided a lower-bound estimate of total TCR beta diversity. TCRdb reanalyzed the raw reads on its own, using fastp at Q25 for trimming and MiXCR for clone calling, and kept in-frame beta chains. Each entry merges the rows of one CDR3 protein and shows their most common DNA and genes. Here the V and J calls rest on TCRdb's processing, not on the authors' analysis. A total of approximately 700,000 distinct CDR3 sequences appear in this sample, about 34% of them only once. The top ten constitute 15% of the sample.

Only one count was recorded for this clonotype. No antigen is known for it. No per-base quality is available; no much larger clone lies one base away. Weak support is all one read offers. Donors were about 36 systemically healthy Caucasian individuals from Russia aged roughly 6 to 95 years. Each donor gave approximately 9.4 milliliters of peripheral blood, drawn into EDTA-treated Vacutainer tubes. Ficoll-Paque density-gradient centrifugation was used to isolate PBMCs, with at least 6.5 million per sample. Total RNA, at least 5 micrograms per sample, was extracted from PBMCs with Trizol reagent. Naive CD45RAhigh/CD27high T cell percentages were measured by flow cytometry on a PBMC aliquot from every donor.

This chain joins TRBV7-9 to TRBJ1-2, with no reliable assignment of the D segment. Specimen: blood. The source is an elderly woman in good health. Donor details come from another sample of the same person, matched by shared clones. CDR3 reads: CASSLAVYRGYTF. The sequenced DNA is TGTGCCAGCAGCTTAGCGGTGTACAGAGGCTACACCTTC.